This TCR beta chain appears in the sequencing data of a study of T cell repertoires in cytomegalovirus infection. About the research overall: TCR beta signatures that were public indicated CMV infection and matching HLA type.

TCRdb called the reads again in MiXCR, with one record for every CDR3 protein. The sample holds about 530,000 distinct CDR3 sequences, around 27% seen once. Concerning this clonotype: Its antigen is undetermined.

The CDR3 is 13 residues long. Looked up from germline, CDR1 is MDHEN and CDR2 is SYDVKM. Trimming shortened V by 8 bases and J by 0 bases, and 8 bases separated the two germline ends. Study outcomes and limitations: Cumulative public TCR beta family frequency identified carriers of CMV plus the relevant HLA. CMV-specific TCR beta clonotypes restricted by HLA-C dominated the ex vivo response.

Sequences were obtained from PBMCs. V is TRBV28 and J is TRBJ1-5; perhaps TRBD1 as D (5 bases). The receptor was derived from a human donor in good health (CMV status not recorded). Some clones in this sample may be carry-over from other donors' samples. The CDR3 loop reads CASRDPSNQPQHF. The DNA of the CDR3 is TGTGCCAGCCGGGACCCTAGCAATCAGCCCCAGCATTTT.